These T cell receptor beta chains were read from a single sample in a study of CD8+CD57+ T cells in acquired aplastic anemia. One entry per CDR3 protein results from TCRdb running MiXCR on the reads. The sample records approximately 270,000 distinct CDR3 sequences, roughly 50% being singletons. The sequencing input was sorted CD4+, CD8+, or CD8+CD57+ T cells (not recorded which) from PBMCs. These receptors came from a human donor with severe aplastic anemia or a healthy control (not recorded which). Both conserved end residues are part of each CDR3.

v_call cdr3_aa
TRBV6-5 CASSYRLAGHTDTQYF
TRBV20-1 CSASAGERANYGYTF
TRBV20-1 CSARFGGGSSYEQYF
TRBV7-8 CASSSGEGITHNSF
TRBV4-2 CASSRYRESYNEQFF
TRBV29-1 CSALQGFQETQYF
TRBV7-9 CASSAGTSGTYEQYF
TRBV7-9 CASSYKGQGSAAFF
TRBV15 CATSRDLSGADYGYTF
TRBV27 CASSSPAGTINLYEQYF
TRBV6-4 CASSDSKPGWFDEQYF
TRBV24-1 CATSDQPPDTQYF
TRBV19 CASSWDLNTEAFF
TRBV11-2 CASSHRARGDTEAFF
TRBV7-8 CASSSLSGGGSPLHF
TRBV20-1 CSARDFGGRSYEQYF